This is a list of T cell receptor beta chains from one sample in a study of blood T cell repertoires in COVID-19. The table came from immunoSEQ multiplex PCR; TCRdb's copy has only in-frame clones and leaves some out. Altogether about 270,000 clones are present, approximately 86% being singletons, with the ten largest covering about 1.6%. Sample: peripheral blood. These receptor sequences come from a woman aged 55-69 years who had recovered from COVID-19. The conserved cysteine and the conserved F or W are not part of the CDR3 here. Each record gives: V gene, J gene, CDR3 protein.

>TRBV6-5|TRBJ1-2
ASSPGGRYGYT
>TRBV5-1|TRBJ2-7
ASNWARGSYEQY
>TRBV20-1|TRBJ1-1
SARAGAEAF
>TRBV6-5|TRBJ2-7
ASSRQASYEQY
>TRBV6-4|TRBJ1-2
ASSAGPGQIYGYT
>TRBV7-2|TRBJ1-1
ASSRDRSLAF
>TRBV2|TRBJ2-5
ASRQNQETQY
>TRBV6-5|TRBJ2-7
ASSYSIIAGGLGQY
>TRBV5-1|TRBJ2-1
ASSGQGSYYNEQF
>TRBV29-1|TRBJ2-2
SVGDTGELF
>TRBV6-5|TRBJ1-2
ASSRETYGYT
>TRBV2|TRBJ1-1
ASNLDSQVRAF
>TRBV7-2|TRBJ1-1
ASSSVGLYTEAF
>TRBV7-3|TRBJ1-2
ASSLSQGGGYT
>TRBV19|TRBJ1-3
ASSIGTPISGNTIY
>TRBV29-1|TRBJ1-1
SVASRGGGEAF
>TRBV6-6|TRBJ2-7
ASSILRTGSYEQY
>TRBV6-5|TRBJ2-1
ASSFLAGGYNEQF
>TRBV7-3|TRBJ1-6
ASSADGLHHSPLH
>TRBV28|TRBJ1-1
ASSRGQGVTEAF
>TRBV19|TRBJ1-1
ASTTGLSPEAF
>TRBV5-6|TRBJ2-3
ASSVTPGTDTQY